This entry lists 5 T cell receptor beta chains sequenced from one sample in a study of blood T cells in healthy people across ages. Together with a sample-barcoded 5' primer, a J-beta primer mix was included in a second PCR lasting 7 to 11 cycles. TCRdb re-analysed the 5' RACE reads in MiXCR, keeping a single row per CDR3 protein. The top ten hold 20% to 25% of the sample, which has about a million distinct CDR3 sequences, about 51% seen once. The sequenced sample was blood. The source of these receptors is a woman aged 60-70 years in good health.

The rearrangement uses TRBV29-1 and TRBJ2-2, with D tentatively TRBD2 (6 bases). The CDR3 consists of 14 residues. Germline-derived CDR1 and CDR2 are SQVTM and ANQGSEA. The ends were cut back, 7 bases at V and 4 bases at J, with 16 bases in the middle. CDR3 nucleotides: TGCAGCGGGCGAAGCGGGTTCAGCACCGGGGAGCTGTTTTTT. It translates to CSGRSGFSTGELFF.

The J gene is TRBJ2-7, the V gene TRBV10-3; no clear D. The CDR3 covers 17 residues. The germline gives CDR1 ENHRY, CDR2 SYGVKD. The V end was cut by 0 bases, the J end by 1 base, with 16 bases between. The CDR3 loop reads CAISESISIPGSYEQYF. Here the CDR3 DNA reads TGTGCCATCAGTGAGTCGATATCGATCCCTGGGTCCTACGAGCAGTACTTC.

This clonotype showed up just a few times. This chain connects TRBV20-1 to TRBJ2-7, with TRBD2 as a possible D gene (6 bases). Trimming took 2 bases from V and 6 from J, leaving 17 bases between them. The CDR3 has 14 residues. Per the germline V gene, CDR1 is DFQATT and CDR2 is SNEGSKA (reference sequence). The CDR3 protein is CSARPRDSQREQYF. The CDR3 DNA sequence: TGCAGTGCTAGACCCCGGGACTCCCAGCGCGAGCAGTACTTC.

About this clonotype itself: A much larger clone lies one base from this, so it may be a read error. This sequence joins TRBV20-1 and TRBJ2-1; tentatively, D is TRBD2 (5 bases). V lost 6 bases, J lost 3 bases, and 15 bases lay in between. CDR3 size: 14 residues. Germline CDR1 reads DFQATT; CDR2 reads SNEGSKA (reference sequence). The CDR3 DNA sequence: TGCAGTGCCCGGTTCCGAGCGGTCTACAATGAGCAGTTCTTC. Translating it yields CSARFRAVYNEQFF.

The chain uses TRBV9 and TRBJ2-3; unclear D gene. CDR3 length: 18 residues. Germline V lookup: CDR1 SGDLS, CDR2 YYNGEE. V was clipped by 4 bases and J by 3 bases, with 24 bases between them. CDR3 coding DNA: TGTGCCAGCAGCTTCACCTCCAATTATCCCCTGGGGACAGATACGCAGTATTTT. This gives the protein CASSFTSNYPLGTDTQYF.